The entry below describes one T cell receptor (beta chain). Its cognate antigen is unknown. Unsorted PBMC DNA was sequenced on ten immunoSEQ deep assay plates. Some clones are missing from TCRdb's copy, which holds only in-frame ones; the method was immunoSEQ multiplex PCR. Of about 450,000 clones in the sample, roughly 85% are singletons; the top ten hold about an eighth. The data were taken from a study of shared clonotypes between healthy human individuals. Whole-study results and caveats: How much donors shared clonotypes was expected to be affected by sequencing depth.

Germline V gene data show CDR1 as LGHNA and CDR2 as YSLEER. V shed 4 bases and J 0 bases; nucleotides not matched to a gene: 10. This CDR3 region has 17 residues. Free of recent acute infections or vaccinations, the donors were healthy HIV-negative adults. Sequenced material: PBMCs. The receptor's source is a woman in her thirties or forties in good health. Some clones in this sample may be carry-over from other donors' samples. The chain recombines TRBV4-3 with TRBJ2-3, with TRBD2 identical over 7 bases. The CDR3 bases are TGCGCCAGCAGCCTGCTAATGGCTAGCGGTAGCACAGATACGCAGTATTTT. Residues: CASSLLMASGSTDTQYF.